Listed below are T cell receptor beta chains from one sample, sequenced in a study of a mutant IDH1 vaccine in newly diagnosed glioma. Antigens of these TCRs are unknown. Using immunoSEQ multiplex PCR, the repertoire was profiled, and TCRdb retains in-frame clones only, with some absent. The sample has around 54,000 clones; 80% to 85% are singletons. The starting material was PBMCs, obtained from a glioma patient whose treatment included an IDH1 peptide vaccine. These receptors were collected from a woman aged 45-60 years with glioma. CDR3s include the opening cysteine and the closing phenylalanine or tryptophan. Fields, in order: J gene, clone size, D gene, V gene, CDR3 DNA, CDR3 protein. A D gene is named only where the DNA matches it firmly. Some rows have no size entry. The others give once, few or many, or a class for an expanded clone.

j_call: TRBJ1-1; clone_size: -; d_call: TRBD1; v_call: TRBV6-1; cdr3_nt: TGTGCCAGCAGTCCGATCAGGGGGGGGAACACTGAAGCTTTCTTT; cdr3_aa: CASSPIRGGNTEAFF
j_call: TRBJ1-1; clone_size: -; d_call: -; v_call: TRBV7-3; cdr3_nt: TGTGCCAGCAGCTATGCGGGACCGAACACTGAAGCTTTCTTT; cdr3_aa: CASSYAGPNTEAFF
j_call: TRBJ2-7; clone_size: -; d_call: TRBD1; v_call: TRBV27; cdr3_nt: TGTGCCAGTCGAGGGGACAGGGAATGGGAGCAGTACTTC; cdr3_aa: CASRGDREWEQYF
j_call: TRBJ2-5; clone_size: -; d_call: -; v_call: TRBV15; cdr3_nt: TGTGCCACCAGCAGAGTACGGCAGCTTAAAGAGACCCAGTACTTC; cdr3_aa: CATSRVRQLKETQYF
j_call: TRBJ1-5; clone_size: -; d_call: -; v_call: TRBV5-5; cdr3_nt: TGTGCCAGCAGCTTGGATGGGAGGGTTCGCAATCAGCCCCAGCATTTT; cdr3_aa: CASSLDGRVRNQPQHF
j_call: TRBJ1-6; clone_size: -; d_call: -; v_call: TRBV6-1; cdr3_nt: TGTGCCAGCAGTAGCCCTACCCCCAGCAATTCACCCCTCCACTTT; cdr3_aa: CASSSPTPSNSPLHF
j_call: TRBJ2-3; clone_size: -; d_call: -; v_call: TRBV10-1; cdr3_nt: TGCGCCAGCAGTTTCCCGAGGGGGGGGCGTTTTACAGATACGCAGTATTTT; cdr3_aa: CASSFPRGGRFTDTQYF
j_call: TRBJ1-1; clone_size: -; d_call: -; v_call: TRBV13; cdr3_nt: TGTGCCAGCAGCTTAGCTCAGGGGAACACTGAAGCTTTCTTT; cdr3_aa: CASSLAQGNTEAFF
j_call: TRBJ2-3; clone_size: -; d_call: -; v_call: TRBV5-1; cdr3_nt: TGCGCCAGCAGCTATGAACCTTCATCGGTCACAGATACGCAGTATTTT; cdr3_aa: CASSYEPSSVTDTQYF
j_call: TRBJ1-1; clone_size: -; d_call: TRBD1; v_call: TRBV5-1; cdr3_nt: TGCGCCAGCAGCTCGCCAGGGGGCATGAACACTGAAGCTTTCTTT; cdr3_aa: CASSSPGGMNTEAFF
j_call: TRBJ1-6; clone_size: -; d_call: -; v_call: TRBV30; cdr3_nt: TGTGCCTGGAGTGTTTCTTCTTCACCCCTCCACTTT; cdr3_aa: CAWSVSSSPLHF
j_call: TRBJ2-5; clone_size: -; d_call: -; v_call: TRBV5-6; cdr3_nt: TGTGCCAGCAGCTTCTCCGCCGGAGGGGCCCAGTACTTC; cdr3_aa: CASSFSAGGAQYF
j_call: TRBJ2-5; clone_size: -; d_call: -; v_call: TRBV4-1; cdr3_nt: TGCGCCAGCAGCTCCTCCGAGGCCGGGACCCAGTACTTC; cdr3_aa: CASSSSEAGTQYF
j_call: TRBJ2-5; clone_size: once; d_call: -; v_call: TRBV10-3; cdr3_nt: TGTGCCATCAGTGATAGGCAGGGACAAGAGACCCAGTACTTC; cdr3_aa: CAISDRQGQETQYF
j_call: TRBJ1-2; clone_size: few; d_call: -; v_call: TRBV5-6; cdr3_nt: TGTGCCAGCAGCTCCGGGACCCACAATGGAGGGGGCTACACCTTC; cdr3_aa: CASSSGTHNGGGYTF
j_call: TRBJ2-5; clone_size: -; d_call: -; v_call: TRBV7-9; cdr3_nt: TGTGCCAGCAGCTTAAGCGACTCAGGGAGCAGGGAGACCCAGTACTTC; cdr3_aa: CASSLSDSGSRETQYF
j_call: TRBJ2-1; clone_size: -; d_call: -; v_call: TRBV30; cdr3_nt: TGTGCCTGGATGGCGAGCTCCTACAATGAGCAGTTCTTC; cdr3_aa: CAWMASSYNEQFF
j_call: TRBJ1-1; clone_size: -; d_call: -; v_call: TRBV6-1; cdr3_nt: TGTGCCAGCAGTCGGAAGGGGACTGAAGCTTTCTTT; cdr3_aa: CASSRKGTEAFF
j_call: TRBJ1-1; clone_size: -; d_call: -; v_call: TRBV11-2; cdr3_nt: TGTGCCAGCAGCTTGAGGATGAACACTGAAGCTTTCTTT; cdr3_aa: CASSLRMNTEAFF
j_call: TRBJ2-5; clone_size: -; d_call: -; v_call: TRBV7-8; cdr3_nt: TGTGCCAGCAGCTTCGGCTTCGGGGGTCTCCAAGAGACCCAGTACTTC; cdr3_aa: CASSFGFGGLQETQYF
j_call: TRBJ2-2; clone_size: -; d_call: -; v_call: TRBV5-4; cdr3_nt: TGTGCCAGCAGCGTCAACACCGGGGAGCTGTTTTTT; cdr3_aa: CASSVNTGELFF
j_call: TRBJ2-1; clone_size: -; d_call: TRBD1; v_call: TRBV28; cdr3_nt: TGTGCCAGCACCCTACAGGGGGCTGGTGTCAATGAGCAGTTCTTC; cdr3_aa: CASTLQGAGVNEQFF
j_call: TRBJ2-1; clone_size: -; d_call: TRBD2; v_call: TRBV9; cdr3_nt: TGTGCCAGCAGCGTAGAAGTCGGGGGGGCCTACAATGAGCAGTTCTTC; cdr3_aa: CASSVEVGGAYNEQFF
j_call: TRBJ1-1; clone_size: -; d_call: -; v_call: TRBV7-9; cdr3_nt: TGTGCCAGCAGCTTAGAGCCCGCGAACACTGAAGCTTTCTTT; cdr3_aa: CASSLEPANTEAFF
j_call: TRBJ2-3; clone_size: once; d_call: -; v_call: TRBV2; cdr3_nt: TGTGCCAGCCTGAGTGAACCCACAGATACGCAGTATTTT; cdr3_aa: CASLSEPTDTQYF
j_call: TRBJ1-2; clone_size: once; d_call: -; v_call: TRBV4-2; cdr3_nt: TGTGCCAGCAGACCGCGCCCGGGCCCGGAGAGTGGCTACACCTTC; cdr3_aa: CASRPRPGPESGYTF
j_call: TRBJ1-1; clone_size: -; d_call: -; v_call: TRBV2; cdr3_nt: TGTGCCAGCAGTTACAGGGACCTCAACACTGAAGCTTTCTTT; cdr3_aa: CASSYRDLNTEAFF
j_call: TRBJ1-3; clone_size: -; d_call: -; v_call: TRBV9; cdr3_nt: TGTGCCAGCAGCGTAGGTGCGGGGGTTGGAAACACCATATATTTT; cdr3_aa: CASSVGAGVGNTIYF
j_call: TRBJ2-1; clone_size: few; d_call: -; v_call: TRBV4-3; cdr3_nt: TGCGCCAGCAGCCAAGAGAGGGGTGGTGAGCAGTTCTTC; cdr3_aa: CASSQERGGEQFF
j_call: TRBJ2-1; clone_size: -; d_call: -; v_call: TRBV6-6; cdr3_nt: TGTGCCAGCAGTTCCCCAAACAATGAGCAGTTCTTC; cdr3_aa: CASSSPNNEQFF
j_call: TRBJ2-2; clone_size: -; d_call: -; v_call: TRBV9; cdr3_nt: TGTGCCAGCAGCCCCAGCTTGACCCCGCGAGGCGGGGAGCTGTTTTTT; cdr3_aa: CASSPSLTPRGGELFF
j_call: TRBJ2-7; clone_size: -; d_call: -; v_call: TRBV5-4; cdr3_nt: TGTGCCAGCAGCTTGGGGTTTTCCTCCGAGCAGTACTTC; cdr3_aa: CASSLGFSSEQYF
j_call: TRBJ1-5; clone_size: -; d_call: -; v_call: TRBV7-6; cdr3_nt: TGTGCCAGCAGCTTAGTCGATGGTAGCAATCAGCCCCAGCATTTT; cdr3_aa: CASSLVDGSNQPQHF
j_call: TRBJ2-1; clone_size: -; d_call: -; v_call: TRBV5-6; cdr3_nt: TGTGCCAGCAGCATAACGGGAGCTATCCTAACGTACAATGAGCAGTTCTTC; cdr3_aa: CASSITGAILTYNEQFF
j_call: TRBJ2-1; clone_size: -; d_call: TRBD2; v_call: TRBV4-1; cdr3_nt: TGCGCCAGCAGCCCCTCTAGCGGGGGGGCCCTCGCGCAGTTCTTC; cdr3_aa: CASSPSSGGALAQFF
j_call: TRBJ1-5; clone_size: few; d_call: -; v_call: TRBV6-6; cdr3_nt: TGTGCCAGCAGACAGAGCCAACGGCCCCAGCATTTT; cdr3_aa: CASRQSQRPQHF
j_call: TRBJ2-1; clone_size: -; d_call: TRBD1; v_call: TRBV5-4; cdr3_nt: TGTGCCAGCAGCTTGATAGGGACAGGGAGCAATGAGCAGTTCTTC; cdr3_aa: CASSLIGTGSNEQFF
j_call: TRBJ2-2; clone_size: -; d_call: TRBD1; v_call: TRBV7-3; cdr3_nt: TGTGCCAGCAGCCCGGGGCCAGGGGGCGACACCGGGGAGCTGTTTTTT; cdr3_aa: CASSPGPGGDTGELFF
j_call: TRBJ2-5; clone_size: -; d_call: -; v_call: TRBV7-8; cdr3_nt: TGTGCCAGCAGCACCCGAGGATCGGGGGAGACCCAGTACTTC; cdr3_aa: CASSTRGSGETQYF
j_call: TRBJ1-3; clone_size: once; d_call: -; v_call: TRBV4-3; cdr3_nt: TGCGCCAGCAGCCAAGTTCGGGCAGGCGCTGGAAACACCATATATTTT; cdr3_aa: CASSQVRAGAGNTIYF
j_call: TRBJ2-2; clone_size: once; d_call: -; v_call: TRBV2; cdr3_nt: TGTGCCAGCAGTGAGTTGGGCGGAAGCTGGGGGACCGGGGAGCTGTTTTTT; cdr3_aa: CASSELGGSWGTGELFF
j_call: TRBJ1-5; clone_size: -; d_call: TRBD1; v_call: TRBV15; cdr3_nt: TGTGCCACCAGCGCAGGAAGGGGGCTGGGACAGCCCCAGCATTTT; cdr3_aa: CATSAGRGLGQPQHF
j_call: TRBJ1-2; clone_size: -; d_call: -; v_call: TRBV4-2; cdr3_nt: TGTGCCAGCAGCCAAGATCCGGGCTCGGGGGCCATCGGGTCAGGCTACACCTTC; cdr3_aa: CASSQDPGSGAIGSGYTF
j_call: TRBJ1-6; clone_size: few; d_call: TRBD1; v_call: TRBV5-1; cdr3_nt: TGCGCCAGCAGCTTGGCCACAGGGGAAATGTTATCACCCCTCCACTTT; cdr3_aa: CASSLATGEMLSPLHF
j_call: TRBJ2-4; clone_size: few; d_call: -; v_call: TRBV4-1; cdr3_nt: TGCGCCAGCAGCCAAGGCCTTAACCCGGGACGGAAAGTTCTAGCCAAAAACATTCAGTACTTC; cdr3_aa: CASSQGLNPGRKVLAKNIQYF
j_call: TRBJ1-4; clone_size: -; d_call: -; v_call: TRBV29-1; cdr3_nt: TGCAGCGCCCAACAGGGAGGAGAACTGTTTTTT; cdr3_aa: CSAQQGGELFF
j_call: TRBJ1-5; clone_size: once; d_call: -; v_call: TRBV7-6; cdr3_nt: TGTGCCAGCAGCGGACAGTTAAATCAGCCCCAGCATTTT; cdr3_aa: CASSGQLNQPQHF
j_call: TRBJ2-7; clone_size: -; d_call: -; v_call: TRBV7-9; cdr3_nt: TGTGCCAGCAGCCCTCTCTCCAGGCCGGCAAGGGACGAGCAGTACTTC; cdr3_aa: CASSPLSRPARDEQYF
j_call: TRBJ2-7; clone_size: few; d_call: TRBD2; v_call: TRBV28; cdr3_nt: TGTGCCAGCAGTCGCGGGGGGGGGACTTCTAGCTCCTACGAGCAGTACTTC; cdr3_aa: CASSRGGGTSSSYEQYF
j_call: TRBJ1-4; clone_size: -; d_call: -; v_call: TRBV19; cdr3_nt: TGTGCCAGTAGTGTCTTCGTGGGGGGTCGTAGGACTAATGAAAAACTGTTTTTT; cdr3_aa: CASSVFVGGRRTNEKLFF
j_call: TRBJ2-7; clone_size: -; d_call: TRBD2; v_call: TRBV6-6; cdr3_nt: TGTGCCAGCACCGGGGGACTAACCTACGAGCAGTACTTC; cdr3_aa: CASTGGLTYEQYF
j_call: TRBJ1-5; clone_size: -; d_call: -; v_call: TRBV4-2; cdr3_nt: TGTGCCAGCAGCCAAGATGTTGGGGGGAATCAGCCCCAGCATTTT; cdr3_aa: CASSQDVGGNQPQHF
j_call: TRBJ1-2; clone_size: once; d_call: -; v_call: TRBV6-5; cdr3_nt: TGTGCCAGCAGTTACGGGGGGAGCTTCTATGGCTACACCTTC; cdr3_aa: CASSYGGSFYGYTF
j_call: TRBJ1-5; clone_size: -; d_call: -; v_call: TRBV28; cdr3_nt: TGTGCCAGCAGTTTTAATCAGCCCCAGCATTTT; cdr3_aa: CASSFNQPQHF
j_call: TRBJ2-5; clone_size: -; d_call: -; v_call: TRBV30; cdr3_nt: TGTGCCTGGAGTGTACAGCTCTCAGAGACCCAGTACTTC; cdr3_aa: CAWSVQLSETQYF
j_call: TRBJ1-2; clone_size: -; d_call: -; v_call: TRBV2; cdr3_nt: TGTGCCAGCAGTGAATGGGATGGTTTCTATGGCTACACCTTC; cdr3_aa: CASSEWDGFYGYTF
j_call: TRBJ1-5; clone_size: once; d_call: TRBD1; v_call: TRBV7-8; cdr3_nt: TGTGCCAGCAGCGTCTCCTGGGACAGTTATCAGCCCCAGCATTTT; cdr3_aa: CASSVSWDSYQPQHF
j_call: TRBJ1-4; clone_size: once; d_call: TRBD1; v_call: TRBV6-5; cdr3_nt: TGTGCCAGCAGTTACCGACAGGGTCGGGGTGAAAAACTGTTTTTT; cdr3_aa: CASSYRQGRGEKLFF
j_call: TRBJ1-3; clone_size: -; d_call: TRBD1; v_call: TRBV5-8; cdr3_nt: TGTGCCAGCAGCTTGGATGGACAGGCAAACACCATATATTTT; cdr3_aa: CASSLDGQANTIYF